Below are 2 T cell receptor beta chains sequenced from a single sample in a study of response to subunit inactivated influenza vaccine. TCRdb called the RT-PCR reads again in MiXCR, with one record for every CDR3 protein. The sample records more than 400,000 distinct CDR3 sequences, roughly 11% being singletons. This specimen was PBMCs from blood, taken roughly 6 weeks after vaccination. Receptors originate from a man aged 50 to 59 who received an inactivated influenza vaccine.

This clonotype has at least ten counts. The V gene is TRBV12-3 or TRBV12-4, the J gene TRBJ2-3, with 9 bases identical to TRBD2. There are 15 residues in the CDR3. V shed 2 bases and J 4 bases; nucleotides not matched to a gene: 4. DNA for the CDR3: TGTGCCAGCAGTTTAAGGAGCGGGGGGTCAGATACGCAGTATTTT. Protein sequence: CASSLRSGGSDTQYF.

This clonotype occurred many times. This rearrangement joins TRBV12-3 or TRBV12-4 to TRBJ1-4, with 9 bases lining up with TRBD1. CDR3 length: 15 amino acids. J gave up 7 bases and V 7 bases, and 10 bases lay outside the gene matches. CDR3 nucleotides: TGTGCCAGCACCCTAGGGGGACAGGGTAGTGAAAAACTGTTTTTT. Translating gives CASTLGGQGSEKLFF.